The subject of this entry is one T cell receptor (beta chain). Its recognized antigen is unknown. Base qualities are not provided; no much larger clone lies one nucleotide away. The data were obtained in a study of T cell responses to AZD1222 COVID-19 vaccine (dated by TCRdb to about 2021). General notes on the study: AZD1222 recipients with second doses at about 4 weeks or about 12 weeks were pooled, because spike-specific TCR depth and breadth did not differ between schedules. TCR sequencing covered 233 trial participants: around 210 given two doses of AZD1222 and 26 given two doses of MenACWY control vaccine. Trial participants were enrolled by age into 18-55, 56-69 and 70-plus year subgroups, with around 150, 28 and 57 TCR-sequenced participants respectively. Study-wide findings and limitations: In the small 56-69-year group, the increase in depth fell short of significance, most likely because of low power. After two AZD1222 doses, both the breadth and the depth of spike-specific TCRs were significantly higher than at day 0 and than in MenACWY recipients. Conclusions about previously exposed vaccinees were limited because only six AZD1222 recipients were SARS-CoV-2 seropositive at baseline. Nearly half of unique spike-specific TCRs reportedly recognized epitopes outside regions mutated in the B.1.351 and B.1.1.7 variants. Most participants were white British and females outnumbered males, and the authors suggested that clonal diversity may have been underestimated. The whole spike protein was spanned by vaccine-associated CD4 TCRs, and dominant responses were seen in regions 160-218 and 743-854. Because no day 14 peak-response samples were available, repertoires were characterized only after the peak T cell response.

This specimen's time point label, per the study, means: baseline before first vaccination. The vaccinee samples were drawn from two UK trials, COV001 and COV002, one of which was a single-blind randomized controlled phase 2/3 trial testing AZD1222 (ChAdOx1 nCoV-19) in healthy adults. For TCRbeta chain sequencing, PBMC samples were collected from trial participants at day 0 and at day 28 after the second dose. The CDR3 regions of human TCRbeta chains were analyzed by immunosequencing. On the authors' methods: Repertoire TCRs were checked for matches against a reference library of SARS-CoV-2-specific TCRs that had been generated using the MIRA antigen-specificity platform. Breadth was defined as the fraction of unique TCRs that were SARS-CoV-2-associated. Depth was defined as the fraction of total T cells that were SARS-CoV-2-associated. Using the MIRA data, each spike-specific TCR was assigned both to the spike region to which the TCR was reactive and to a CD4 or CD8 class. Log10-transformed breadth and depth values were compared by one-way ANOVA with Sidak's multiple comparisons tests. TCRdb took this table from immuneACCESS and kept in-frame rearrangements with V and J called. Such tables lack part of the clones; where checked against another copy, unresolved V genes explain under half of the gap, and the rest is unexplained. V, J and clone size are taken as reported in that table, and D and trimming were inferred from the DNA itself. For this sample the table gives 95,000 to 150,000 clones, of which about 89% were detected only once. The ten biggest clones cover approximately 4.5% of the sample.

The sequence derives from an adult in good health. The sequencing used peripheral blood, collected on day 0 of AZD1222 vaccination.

CDR3 reads: CATSDLGTGQKIQVNYGYTF. At the DNA level, the sequence is TGTGCCACCAGTGATTTAGGAACGGGACAGAAGATCCAAGTTAACTATGGCTACACCTTC. The receptor chain draws on TRBV24-1 and TRBJ1-2, with 7 bases aligning to TRBD1. Taken from cysteine to phenylalanine, the CDR3 has 20 residues. Of the read, only the CDR3 DNA is kept; its 60 bases are in frame from base 1. Based on the germline V gene, the CDR1 and CDR2 sequences are KGHDR and SFDVKD. V trim: 1 base; J trim: 1 base; unmatched bases: 17.